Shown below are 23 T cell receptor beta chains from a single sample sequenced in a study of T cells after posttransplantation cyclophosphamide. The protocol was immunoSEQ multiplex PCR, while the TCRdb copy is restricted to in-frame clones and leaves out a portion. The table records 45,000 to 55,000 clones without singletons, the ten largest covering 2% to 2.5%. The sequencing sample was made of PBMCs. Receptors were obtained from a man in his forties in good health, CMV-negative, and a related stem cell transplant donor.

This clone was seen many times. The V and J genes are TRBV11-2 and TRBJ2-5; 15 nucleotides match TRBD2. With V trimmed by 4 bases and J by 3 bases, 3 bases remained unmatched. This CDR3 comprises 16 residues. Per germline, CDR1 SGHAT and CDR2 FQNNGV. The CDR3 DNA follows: TGTGCCAGCAGCTCCTGGACTAGCGGGAGGGAAGAGACCCAGTACTTC. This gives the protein CASSSWTSGREETQYF.

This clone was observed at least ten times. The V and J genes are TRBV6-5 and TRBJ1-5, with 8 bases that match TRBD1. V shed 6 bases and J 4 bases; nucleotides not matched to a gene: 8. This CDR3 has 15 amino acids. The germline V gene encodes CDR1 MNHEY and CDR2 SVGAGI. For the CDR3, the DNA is TGTGCCAGCAGCACCGGGACAGGACTTAATCAGCCCCAGCATTTT. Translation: CASSTGTGLNQPQHF.

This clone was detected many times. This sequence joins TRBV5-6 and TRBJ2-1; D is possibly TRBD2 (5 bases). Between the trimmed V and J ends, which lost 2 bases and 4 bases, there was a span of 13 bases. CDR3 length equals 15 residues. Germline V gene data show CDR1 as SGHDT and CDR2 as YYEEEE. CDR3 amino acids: CASSLMGSPYNEQFF. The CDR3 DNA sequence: TGTGCCAGCAGCTTAATGGGGAGCCCATACAATGAGCAGTTCTTC.

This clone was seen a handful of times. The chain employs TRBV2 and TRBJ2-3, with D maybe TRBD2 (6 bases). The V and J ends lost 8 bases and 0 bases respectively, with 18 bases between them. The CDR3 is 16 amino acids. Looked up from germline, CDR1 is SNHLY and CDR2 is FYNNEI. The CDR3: CASVQAVTSSTDTQYF. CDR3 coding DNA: TGTGCCAGCGTCCAGGCCGTTACTAGCAGCACAGATACGCAGTATTTT.

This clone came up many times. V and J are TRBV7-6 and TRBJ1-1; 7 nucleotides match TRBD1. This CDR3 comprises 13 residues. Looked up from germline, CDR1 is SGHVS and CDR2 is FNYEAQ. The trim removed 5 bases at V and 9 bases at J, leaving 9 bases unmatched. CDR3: CASSPADRRKAFF. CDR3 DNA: TGTGCCAGCAGCCCCGCGGACAGGAGAAAAGCTTTCTTT.

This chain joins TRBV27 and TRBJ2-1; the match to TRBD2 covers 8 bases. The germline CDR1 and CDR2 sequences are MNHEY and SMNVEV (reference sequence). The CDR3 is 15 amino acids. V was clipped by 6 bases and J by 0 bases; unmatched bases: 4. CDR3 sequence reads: CASSNSGISYNEQFF. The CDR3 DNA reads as TGTGCCAGCAGCAATAGCGGGATCTCCTACAATGAGCAGTTCTTC.

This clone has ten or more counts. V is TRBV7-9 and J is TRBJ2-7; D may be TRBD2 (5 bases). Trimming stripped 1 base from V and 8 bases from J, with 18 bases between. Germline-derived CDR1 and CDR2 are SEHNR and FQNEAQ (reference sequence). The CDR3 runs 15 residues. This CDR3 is CASSLVSLEGGKQYF. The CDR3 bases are TGTGCCAGCAGCTTAGTTTCGCTTGAGGGTGGCAAGCAGTACTTC.

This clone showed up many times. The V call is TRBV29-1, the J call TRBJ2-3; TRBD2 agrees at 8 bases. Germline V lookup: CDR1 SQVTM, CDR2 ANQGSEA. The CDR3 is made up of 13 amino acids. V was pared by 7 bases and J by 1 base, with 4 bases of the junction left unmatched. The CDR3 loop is CSGTSGGTDTQYF. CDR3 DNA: TGCAGCGGCACTAGCGGTGGCACAGATACGCAGTATTTT.

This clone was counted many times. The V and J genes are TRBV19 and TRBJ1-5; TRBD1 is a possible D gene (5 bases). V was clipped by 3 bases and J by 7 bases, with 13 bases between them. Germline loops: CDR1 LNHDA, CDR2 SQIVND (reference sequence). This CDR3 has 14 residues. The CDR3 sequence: CASSITGRGQPQHF. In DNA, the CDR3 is TGTGCCAGTAGTATTACAGGACGCGGACAGCCCCAGCATTTT.

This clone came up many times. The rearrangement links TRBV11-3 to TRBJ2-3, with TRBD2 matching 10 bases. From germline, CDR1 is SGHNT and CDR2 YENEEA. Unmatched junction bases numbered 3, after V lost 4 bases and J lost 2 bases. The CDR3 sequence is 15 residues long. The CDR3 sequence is CASSSGLAVTDTQYF. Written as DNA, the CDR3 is TGTGCCAGCAGCTCCGGACTAGCGGTCACAGATACGCAGTATTTT.

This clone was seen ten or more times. The CDR3 DNA reads as TGTGCCTGGAGGCCGGGACTAGCGGGAGGCGAGCAGTACTTC. This encodes CAWRPGLAGGEQYF. The chain joins TRBV30 to TRBJ2-7; TRBD2 agrees at 15 bases. This CDR3 is 14 amino acids long. V lost 3 bases, J lost 6 bases, and 3 bases stayed unmatched. Germline V gene sequence: CDR1 GTSNPN, CDR2 SVGIG (reference sequence).

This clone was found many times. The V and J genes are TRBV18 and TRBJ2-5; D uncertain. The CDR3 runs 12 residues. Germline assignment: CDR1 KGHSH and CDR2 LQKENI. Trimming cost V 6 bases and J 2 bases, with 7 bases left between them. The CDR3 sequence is CASSRPQETQYF. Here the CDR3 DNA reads TGTGCCAGCTCCAGGCCACAAGAGACCCAGTACTTC.

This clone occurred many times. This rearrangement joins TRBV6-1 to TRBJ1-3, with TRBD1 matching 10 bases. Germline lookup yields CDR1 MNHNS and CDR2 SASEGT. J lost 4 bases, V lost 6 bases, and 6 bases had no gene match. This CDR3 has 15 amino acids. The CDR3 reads CASRRTGGSGNTIYF. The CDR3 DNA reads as TGTGCCAGCAGACGGACAGGGGGGTCCGGAAACACCATATATTTT.

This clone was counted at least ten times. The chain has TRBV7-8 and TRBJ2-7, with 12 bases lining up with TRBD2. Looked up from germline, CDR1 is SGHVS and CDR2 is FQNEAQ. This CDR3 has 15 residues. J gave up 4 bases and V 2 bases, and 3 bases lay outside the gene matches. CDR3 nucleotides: TGTGCCAGCAGCTTACTAGCGGGAGGGCCTTACGAGCAGTACTTC. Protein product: CASSLLAGGPYEQYF.

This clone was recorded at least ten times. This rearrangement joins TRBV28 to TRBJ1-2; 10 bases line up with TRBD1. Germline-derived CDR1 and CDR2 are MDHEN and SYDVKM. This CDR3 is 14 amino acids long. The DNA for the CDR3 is TGTGTCTGCGCCGGGACAGGGGAATACTATGGCTACACCTTC. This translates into CVCAGTGEYYGYTF.

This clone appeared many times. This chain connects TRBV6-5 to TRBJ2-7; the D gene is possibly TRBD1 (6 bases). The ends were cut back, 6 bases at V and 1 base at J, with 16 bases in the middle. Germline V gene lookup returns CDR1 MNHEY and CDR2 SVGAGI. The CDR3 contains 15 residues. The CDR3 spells CASRYSGTLSYEQYF. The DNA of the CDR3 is TGTGCCAGCAGGTATTCCGGGACACTGTCCTACGAGCAGTACTTC.

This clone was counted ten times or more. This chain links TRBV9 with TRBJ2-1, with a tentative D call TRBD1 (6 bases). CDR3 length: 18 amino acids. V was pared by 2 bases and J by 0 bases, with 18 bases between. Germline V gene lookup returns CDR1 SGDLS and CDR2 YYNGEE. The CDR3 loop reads CASSVSLPGQSSYNEQFF. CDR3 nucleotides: TGTGCCAGCAGCGTCTCACTGCCTGGACAGAGCTCCTACAATGAGCAGTTCTTC.

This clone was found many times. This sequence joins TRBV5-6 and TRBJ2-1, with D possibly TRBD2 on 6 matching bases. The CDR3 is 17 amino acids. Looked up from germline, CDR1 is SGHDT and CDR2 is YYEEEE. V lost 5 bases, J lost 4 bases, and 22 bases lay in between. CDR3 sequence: CASRREEVGGAYNEQFF. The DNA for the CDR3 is TGTGCCAGCAGAAGGGAGGAGGTTGGCGGCGCGTACAATGAGCAGTTCTTC.

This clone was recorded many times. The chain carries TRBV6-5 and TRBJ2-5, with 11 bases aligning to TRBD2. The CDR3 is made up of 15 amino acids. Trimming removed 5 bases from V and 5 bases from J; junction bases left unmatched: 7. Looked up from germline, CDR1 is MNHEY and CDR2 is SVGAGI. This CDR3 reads CASSTQLAGEETQYF. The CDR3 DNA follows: TGTGCCAGCAGTACGCAACTAGCGGGAGAGGAGACCCAGTACTTC.

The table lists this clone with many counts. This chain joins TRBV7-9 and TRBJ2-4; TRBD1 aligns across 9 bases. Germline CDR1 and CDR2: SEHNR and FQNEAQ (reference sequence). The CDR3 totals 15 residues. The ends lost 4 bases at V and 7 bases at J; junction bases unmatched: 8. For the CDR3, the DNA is TGTGCCAGCAGCTCCTACAGGGGGCAGGGGAACATTCAGTACTTC. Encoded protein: CASSSYRGQGNIQYF.

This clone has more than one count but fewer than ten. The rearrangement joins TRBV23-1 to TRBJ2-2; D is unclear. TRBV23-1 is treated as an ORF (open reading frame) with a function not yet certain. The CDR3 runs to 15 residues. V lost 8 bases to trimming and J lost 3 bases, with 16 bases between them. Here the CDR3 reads CASFPRGRYTGELFF. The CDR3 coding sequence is TGCGCCAGCTTCCCGAGAGGCCGCTACACCGGGGAGCTGTTTTTT.

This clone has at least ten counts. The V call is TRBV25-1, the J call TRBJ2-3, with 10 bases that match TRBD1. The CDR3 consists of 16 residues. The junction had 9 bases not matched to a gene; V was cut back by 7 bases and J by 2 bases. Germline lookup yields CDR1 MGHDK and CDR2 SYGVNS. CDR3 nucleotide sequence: TGTGCCAGCAATTCCGGGACAGGGGTCATCACAGATACGCAGTATTTT. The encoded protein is CASNSGTGVITDTQYF.

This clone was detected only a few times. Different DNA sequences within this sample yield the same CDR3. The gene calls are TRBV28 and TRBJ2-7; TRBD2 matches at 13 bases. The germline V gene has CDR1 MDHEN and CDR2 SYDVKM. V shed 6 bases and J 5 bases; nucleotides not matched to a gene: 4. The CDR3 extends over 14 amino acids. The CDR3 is CASRGTSGIDEQYF. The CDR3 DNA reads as TGTGCCAGCAGGGGGACTAGCGGGATCGACGAGCAGTACTTC.